This TCR beta chain was obtained from a study of cytomegalovirus exposure and HLA in healthy donors. The CDR3 loop spans 13 amino acids. Study-wide results and limits: Some public TCRs appeared in many individuals, while most sequences were rare. Cytomegalovirus-associated TCR beta chains were listed, numbering 164. Confirmation was obtained in vitro that three CMV-associated chains are specific for CMV antigens.

This clone was counted once. Its antigen is unknown. The donors were members of the validation cohort comprising 100 to 150 subjects, separate from the approximately 670-subject first cohort. Profiling relied on immunoSEQ multiplex PCR, and the TCRdb table lists in-frame clones only, not all of them. In the table there are 55,000 to 70,000 clones, around 90% of which are singletons. The chain uses TRBV21-1 and TRBJ1-2; the table names TRBD1, a call not compared with the DNA. TRBV21-1 is a pseudogene. This TCR derives from a man aged 18 to 29 in good health and CMV-seronegative. Input material: PBMCs. The chain's CDR3 is CASRSRVQYGYTF. The CDR3 DNA sequence: TGTGCCAGCAGGTCCAGGGTCCAATACGGCTACACCTTC.